This T cell receptor (beta chain) was found in a study of CD8 T cells in Susac syndrome. With 5 bases removed from V and 4 bases from J, the gap between germline ends came to 17 bases. Germline lookup yields CDR1 DFQATT and CDR2 SNEGSKA (reference sequence). CDR3 size: 14 residues. cDNA came from about 0.5 to 1 ug RNA primed by random hexamers. TCR beta CDR3 was amplified by immunoSEQ covering 54 Vbeta and 13 Jbeta. MiXCR, applied by TCRdb to the immunoSEQ multiplex PCR reads, yields one record per CDR3 protein. The table records roughly 190,000 distinct CDR3 sequences, about 95% of them present only once.

Sequencing was performed on CD4+ T cells from PBMCs. This receptor was identified in a human donor in good health. The genes are TRBV20-1 and TRBJ2-5; D call uncertain. For the CDR3, the DNA is TGCAGTGCTCTCCTAGGCCCGGCAGGAGAGACCCAGTACTTC. Its protein product is CSALLGPAGETQYF.